This note documents a single TCR beta chain sequence. Its binding antigen is unknown. The junction does not match germline at one end; this may be a read error. The entry originates in a study of response to subunit inactivated influenza vaccine (dated by TCRdb to 2016 to 2019). Concerning the study at large: The study used deep quantitative T cell receptor repertoire profiling to track responses to a trivalent subunit inactivated influenza vaccine.

What the study reported, not specific to this receptor: The authors suggested that each seasonal influenza vaccination may recruit only a limited number of new T cells.

For CDR1 and CDR2, the germline V gene (reference sequence) lists DFQATT and SNEGSKA. Spanning cysteine to phenylalanine, the CDR3 consists of 17 amino acids. Only the CDR3 DNA is retained, 51 bases long and in frame from the first base. The protocol used for the library was RT-PCR. TCRdb shows the sequencer as Illumina HiSeq 2500. Starting from the raw public reads, TCRdb applied fastp trimming at Q25, assembled clones with MiXCR and retained in-frame beta chains. Rows are combined by CDR3 protein, so each entry shows the most common genes and DNA. Present in this sample are 550,000 to 800,000 distinct CDR3 sequences, 15% to 19% of which were seen just once. The ten largest account for approximately 10% of the sample.

The sequence was obtained from a man aged 50 to 59 who received an inactivated influenza vaccine. Donor details come from another sample of the same person, matched by shared clones. In this chain, TRBV20-1 is recombined with TRBJ2-1; 10 of the junction bases match TRBD2. This sample comprised PBMCs from blood, obtained roughly 12 days after vaccination. The CDR3 region: CCARVKAGTSAYNEQFF. The nucleotide sequence reads TGCTGTGCTAGAGTTAAGGCCGGGACTAGCGCCTACAATGAGCAGTTCTTC.